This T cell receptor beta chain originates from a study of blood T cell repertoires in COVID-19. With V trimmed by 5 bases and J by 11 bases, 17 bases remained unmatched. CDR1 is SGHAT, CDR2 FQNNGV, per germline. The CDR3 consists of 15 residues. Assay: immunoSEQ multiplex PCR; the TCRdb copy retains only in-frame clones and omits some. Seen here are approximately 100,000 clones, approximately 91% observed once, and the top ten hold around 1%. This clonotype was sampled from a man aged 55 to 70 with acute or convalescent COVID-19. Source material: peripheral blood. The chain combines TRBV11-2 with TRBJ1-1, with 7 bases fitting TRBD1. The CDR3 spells CASSAVGLQGVGAFF. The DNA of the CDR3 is TGTGCCAGCAGCGCAGTCGGATTGCAGGGGGTTGGGGCTTTCTTT.